The subject of this entry is one T cell receptor beta chain. This entry is derived from a study of blood T cell repertoires in COVID-19. Turning to the study itself: In each case, the material was cDNA or gDNA derived from T cells, B-cell-depleted T cells, or PBMCs.

Per the original data handling: Amplification of reference gene primers provided the estimated nucleated cell counts. The protocol was immunoSEQ multiplex PCR, while the TCRdb copy is restricted to in-frame clones and leaves out a portion. The V and J calls and the clone size are those of that table, but D and trimming were determined from the DNA. The data hold about 230,000 clones, with 65% to 90% observed a single time. CDR1 SGHTA and CDR2 FQGTGA come from the germline V gene. This CDR3 has 15 residues. V was trimmed by 6 bases and J by 2 bases, leaving 14 bases between them. This TCR derives from a woman between 45 and 60 years old with acute or convalescent COVID-19. This rearrangement joins TRBV7-3 to TRBJ2-1; D is possibly TRBD2 (5 bases). The sequencing input was peripheral blood. The CDR3 is CASSPASGPYNEQFF. The CDR3 DNA sequence: TGTGCCAGCAGTCCCGCGAGCGGTCCCTACAATGAGCAGTTCTTC.